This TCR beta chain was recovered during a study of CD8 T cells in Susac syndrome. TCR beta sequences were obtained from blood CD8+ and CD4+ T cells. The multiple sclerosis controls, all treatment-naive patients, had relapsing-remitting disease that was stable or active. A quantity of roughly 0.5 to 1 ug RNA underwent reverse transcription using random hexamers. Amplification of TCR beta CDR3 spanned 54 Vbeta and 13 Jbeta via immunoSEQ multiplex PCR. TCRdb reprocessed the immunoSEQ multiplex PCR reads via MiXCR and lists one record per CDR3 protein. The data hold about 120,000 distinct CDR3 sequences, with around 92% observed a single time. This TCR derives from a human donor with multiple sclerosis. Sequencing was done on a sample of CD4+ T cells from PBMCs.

In DNA, the CDR3 is TGTGCCAGTAGTTCCCCGGGCACTGAAGCTTTCTTT. It translates to CASSSPGTEAFF. The chain links TRBV19 to TRBJ1-1; no clear D. Germline V CDR1 and CDR2: LNHDA, SQIVND (reference sequence). V lost 5 bases, J lost 4 bases, and 8 bases lay in between. The CDR3 is 12 residues long.